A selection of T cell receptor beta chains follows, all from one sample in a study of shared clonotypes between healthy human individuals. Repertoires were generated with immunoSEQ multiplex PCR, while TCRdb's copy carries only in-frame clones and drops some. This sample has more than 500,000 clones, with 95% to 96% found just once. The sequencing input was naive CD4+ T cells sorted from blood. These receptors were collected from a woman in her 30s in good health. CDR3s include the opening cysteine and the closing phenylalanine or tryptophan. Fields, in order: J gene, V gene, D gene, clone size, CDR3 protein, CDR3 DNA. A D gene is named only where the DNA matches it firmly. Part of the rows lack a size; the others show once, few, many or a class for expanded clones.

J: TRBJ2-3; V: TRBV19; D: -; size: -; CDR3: CASGWEVTDTQYF; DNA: TGTGCCAGTGGATGGGAGGTCACAGATACGCAGTATTTT
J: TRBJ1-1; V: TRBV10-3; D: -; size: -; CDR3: CAIRRKPMNTEAFF; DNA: TGTGCCATCAGAAGAAAGCCCATGAACACTGAAGCTTTCTTT
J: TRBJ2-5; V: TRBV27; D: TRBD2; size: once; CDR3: CASGSLAGGGETQYF; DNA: TGTGCCAGCGGTAGCCTAGCGGGGGGCGGAGAGACCCAGTACTTC
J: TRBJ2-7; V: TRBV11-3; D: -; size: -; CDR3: CASSLGGPPYEQYF; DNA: TGTGCCAGCAGCTTAGGAGGGCCCCCCTACGAGCAGTACTTC
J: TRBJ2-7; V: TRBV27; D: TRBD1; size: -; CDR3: CASSRPGTGSYEQYF; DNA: TGTGCCAGCAGTCGGCCGGGGACAGGCTCCTACGAGCAGTACTTC
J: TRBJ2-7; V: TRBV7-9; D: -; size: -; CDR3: CASSLTPTYEQYF; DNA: TGTGCCAGCAGCTTGACCCCGACCTACGAGCAGTACTTC
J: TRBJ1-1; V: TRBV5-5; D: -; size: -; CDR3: CASSKTGRAFF; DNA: TGTGCCAGCAGCAAGACTGGACGAGCTTTCTTT
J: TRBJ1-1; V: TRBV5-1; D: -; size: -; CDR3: CASSLLKEGNTEAFF; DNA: TGCGCCAGCAGCTTGTTGAAGGAGGGGAACACTGAAGCTTTCTTT
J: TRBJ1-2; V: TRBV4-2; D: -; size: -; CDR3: CASSQPRQTLNYGYTF; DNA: TGTGCCAGCAGCCAACCTCGACAGACTTTGAACTATGGCTACACCTTC
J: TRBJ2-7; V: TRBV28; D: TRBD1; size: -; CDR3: CASTARTGGRGEQYF; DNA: TGTGCCAGCACCGCCCGAACAGGGGGCCGCGGGGAGCAGTACTTC